This T cell receptor (beta chain) was sequenced for a study of early T cells in non-severe SARS-CoV-2 infection. This clonotype turned up a few times. The germline V gene encodes CDR1 LNHDA and CDR2 SQIVND (reference sequence). The CDR3 is made up of 14 amino acids. J was trimmed by 2 bases and V by 2 bases; bases with no gene match: 2. Individual cDNA molecules carried attached unique molecular identifiers. TCRdb passed the 5' RACE reads through MiXCR, listing each CDR3 protein once. This sample carries 50,000 to 65,000 distinct CDR3 sequences, around 9% of them seen once, and the ten largest clones take roughly a sixth.

What was sequenced was whole blood. The receptor's source is an adult who was a healthcare worker with PCR-confirmed SARS-CoV-2 infection or an uninfected control (not recorded which). J is TRBJ2-7 and V is TRBV19, with TRBD1 matching 8 bases. The CDR3 reads CASSITTGAYEQYF. In nucleotides, the CDR3 is TGTGCCAGTAGTATAACGACAGGGGCCTACGAGCAGTACTTC.